This TCR beta chain is drawn from a study of blood T cell repertoires in COVID-19. Across the whole study: Donors in the United States, Italy and Spain gave samples during acute or convalescent COVID-19. Nucleic acid was either cDNA or gDNA, and it came from T cells, B-cell-depleted T cells, or PBMCs.

The CDR3 extends over 10 amino acids. V was shortened by 6 bases and J by 5 bases, with 5 bases between the two germline ends. Germline CDR1 reads LGHNT; CDR2 reads FRNRAP. Per the original data handling: Estimation of nucleated cell counts was performed using reference gene primer amplification. Clones were read by immunoSEQ multiplex PCR, and TCRdb kept only the in-frame ones, dropping some. From that table come the V and J calls and clone size; the DNA was used to work out D and trimming. The sample records about 78,000 clones, about 89% being singletons. V gene TRBV12-5 combines with J gene TRBJ2-7; D is unclear. This TCR was recovered from a woman between 55 and 75 years old with acute or convalescent COVID-19. The source material was peripheral blood. The CDR3 sequence is CASGFDEQYF. For the CDR3, the DNA is TGTGCTAGTGGATTCGACGAGCAGTACTTC.